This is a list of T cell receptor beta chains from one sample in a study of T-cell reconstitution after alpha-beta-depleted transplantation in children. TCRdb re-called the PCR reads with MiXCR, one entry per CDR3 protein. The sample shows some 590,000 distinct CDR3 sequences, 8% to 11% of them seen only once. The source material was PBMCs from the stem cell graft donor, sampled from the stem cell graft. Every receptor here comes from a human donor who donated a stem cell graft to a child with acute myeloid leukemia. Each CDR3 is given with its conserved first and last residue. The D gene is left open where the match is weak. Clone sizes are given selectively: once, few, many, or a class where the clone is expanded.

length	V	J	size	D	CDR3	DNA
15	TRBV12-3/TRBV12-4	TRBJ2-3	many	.	CASSPTVTSTDTQYF	TGTGCCAGCAGCCCGACTGTGACTAGCACAGATACGCAGTATTTT
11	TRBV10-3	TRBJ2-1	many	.	CAISEMNEQFF	TGTGCCATCAGTGAAATGAATGAGCAGTTCTTC
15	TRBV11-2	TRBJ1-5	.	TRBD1	CASSAGQGKGQPQHF	TGTGCCAGCAGCGCAGGACAGGGTAAAGGTCAGCCCCAGCATTTT
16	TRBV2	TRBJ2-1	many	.	CASSRLIGTLYNEQFF	TGTGCCAGCAGTAGACTGATCGGGACTCTTTACAATGAGCAGTTCTTC
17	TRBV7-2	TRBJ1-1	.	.	CASSPGGGAGENTEAFF	TGTGCCAGCAGCCCCGGTGGGGGGGCGGGGGAAAACACTGAAGCTTTCTTT
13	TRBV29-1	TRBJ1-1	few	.	CSVGSVRGTEAFF	TGCAGCGTTGGCTCCGTACGGGGCACTGAAGCTTTCTTT
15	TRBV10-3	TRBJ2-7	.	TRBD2	CAISESGVSGMEQYF	TGTGCCATCAGTGAGTCCGGAGTTAGCGGGATGGAGCAGTACTTC
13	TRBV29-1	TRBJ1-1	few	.	CSVEGPKNTEAFF	TGCAGCGTTGAGGGGCCGAAGAACACTGAAGCTTTCTTT
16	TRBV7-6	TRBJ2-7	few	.	CASSLERAGKSYEQYF	TGTGCCAGCAGCTTAGAAAGGGCAGGGAAATCCTACGAGCAGTACTTC
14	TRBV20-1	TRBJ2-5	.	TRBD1	CSADPTGGSETQYF	TGCAGTGCCGACCCGACAGGGGGCTCGGAGACCCAGTACTTC
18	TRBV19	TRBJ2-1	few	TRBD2	CASSGLTSGSLAAGEQFF	TGTGCCAGTAGTGGGCTGACTAGCGGGAGTTTGGCAGCGGGTGAGCAGTTCTTC
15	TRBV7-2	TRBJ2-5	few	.	CASTTGLTGQETQYF	TGTGCCAGCACCACTGGTCTTACGGGGCAAGAGACCCAGTACTTC
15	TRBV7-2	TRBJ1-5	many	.	CASSLEDRRNQPQHF	TGTGCCAGCAGCTTAGAGGACAGACGCAATCAGCCCCAGCATTTT
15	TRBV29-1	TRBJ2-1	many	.	CSAFVGAVSYNEQFF	TGCAGTGCTTTCGTGGGGGCAGTTTCCTACAATGAGCAGTTCTTC
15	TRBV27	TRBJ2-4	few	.	CASSSLRVVKNIQYF	TGTGCCAGCAGTTCCCTCAGGGTTGTCAAAAACATTCAGTACTTC
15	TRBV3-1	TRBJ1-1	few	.	CASSQGGTHGTEAFF	TGTGCCAGCAGCCAAGGAGGAACCCACGGAACTGAAGCTTTCTTT
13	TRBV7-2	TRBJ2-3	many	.	CASSLAGGKTQYF	TGTGCCAGCAGCTTAGCCGGAGGGAAGACGCAGTATTTT
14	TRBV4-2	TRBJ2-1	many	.	CASSQDSGRGEQFF	TGTGCCAGCAGCCAAGATAGTGGGCGGGGTGAGCAGTTCTTC
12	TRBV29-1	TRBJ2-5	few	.	CSVGRGQETQYF	TGCAGCGTGGGGCGGGGCCAAGAGACCCAGTACTTC
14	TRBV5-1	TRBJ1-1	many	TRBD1	CASSLGTGGPEAFF	TGCGCCAGCAGCTTGGGGACAGGGGGCCCCGAAGCTTTCTTT
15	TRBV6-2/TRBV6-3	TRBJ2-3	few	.	CASSYRTGWTDTQYF	TGTGCCAGCAGTTATAGAACAGGGTGGACGGATACGCAGTATTTT
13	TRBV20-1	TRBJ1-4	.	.	CSAGGGSYEKLFF	TGCAGTGCTGGAGGGGGGTCTTATGAAAAACTGTTTTTT
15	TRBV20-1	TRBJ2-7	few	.	CSARELTGTNYEQYF	TGCAGTGCTAGAGAATTGACCGGGACCAACTACGAGCAGTACTTC
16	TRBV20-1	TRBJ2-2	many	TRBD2	CSARITSGSNTGELFF	TGCAGTGCTAGAATCACTAGCGGGTCGAACACCGGGGAGCTGTTTTTT
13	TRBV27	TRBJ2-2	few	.	CASSFRGSGELFF	TGTGCCAGCAGTTTTCGGGGAAGCGGGGAGCTGTTTTTT
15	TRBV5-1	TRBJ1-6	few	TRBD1	CASSLVQGDTSPLHF	TGCGCCAGCAGCTTGGTACAGGGGGACACTTCACCCCTCCACTTT
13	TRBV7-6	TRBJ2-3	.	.	CASSPQIRDTQYF	TGTGCCAGCAGCCCCCAAATTCGGGATACGCAGTATTTT
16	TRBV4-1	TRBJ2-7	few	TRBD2	CASSQEDSGRASEQYF	TGCGCCAGCAGCCAAGAAGATAGCGGGAGGGCCAGCGAGCAGTACTTC
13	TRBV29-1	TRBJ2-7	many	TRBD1	CSVNRDRAGEQYF	TGCAGCGTGAACCGGGACAGGGCTGGCGAGCAGTACTTC
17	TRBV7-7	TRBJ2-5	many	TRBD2	CASSPSASGRSGETQYF	TGTGCTAGCAGCCCGTCGGCTAGCGGGAGATCAGGGGAGACCCAGTACTTC
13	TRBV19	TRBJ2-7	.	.	CASRNSGAYEQYF	TGTGCCAGTAGAAATAGCGGTGCCTACGAGCAGTACTTC
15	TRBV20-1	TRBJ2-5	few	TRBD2	CSARGLATYQETQYF	TGCAGTGCCCGTGGACTAGCTACGTACCAAGAGACCCAGTACTTC
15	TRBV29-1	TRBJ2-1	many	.	CSVEARGRKGNEQFF	TGCAGCGTTGAAGCGAGGGGAAGGAAGGGCAATGAGCAGTTCTTC
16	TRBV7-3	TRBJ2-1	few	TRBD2	CASSLIGLAVYNEQFF	TGTGCCAGCAGCTTAATAGGGCTAGCGGTCTACAATGAGCAGTTCTTC
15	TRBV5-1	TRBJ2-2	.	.	CASSLGHRNTGELFF	TGCGCCAGCAGCTTGGGACACCGTAACACCGGGGAGCTGTTTTTT
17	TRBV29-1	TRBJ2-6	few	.	CSVEDREKTSGANVLTF	TGCAGCGTTGAAGATCGGGAGAAGACCTCTGGGGCCAACGTCCTGACTTTC
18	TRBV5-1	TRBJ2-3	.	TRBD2	CASSSTPGTSGSTDTQYF	TGCGCCAGCAGCTCTACCCCCGGGACTAGCGGGAGCACAGATACGCAGTATTTT
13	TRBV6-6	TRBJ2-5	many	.	CASSYRVRETQYF	TGTGCCAGCAGTTACAGGGTTCGGGAGACCCAGTACTTC
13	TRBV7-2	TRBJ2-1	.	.	CASSLMIYNEQFF	TGTGCCAGCAGCTTAATGATTTACAATGAGCAGTTCTTC
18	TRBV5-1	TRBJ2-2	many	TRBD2	CASSYRTSGRGNTGELFF	TGCGCCAGCAGCTACAGGACTAGCGGGAGAGGAAACACCGGGGAGCTGTTTTTT
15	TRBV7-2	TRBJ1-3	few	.	CASSRDITPGNTIYF	TGTGCCAGCAGTAGGGACATAACTCCTGGAAACACCATATATTTT
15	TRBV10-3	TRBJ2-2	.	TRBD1	CAIRAGTGNTGELFF	TGTGCCATCAGGGCCGGGACAGGGAACACCGGGGAGCTGTTTTTT
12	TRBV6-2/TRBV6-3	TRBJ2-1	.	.	CASSYAMVAQFF	TGTGCCAGCAGTTACGCGATGGTCGCGCAGTTCTTC
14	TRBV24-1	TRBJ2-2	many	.	CATRGSTNTGELFF	TGTGCCACCAGGGGATCCACGAACACCGGGGAGCTGTTTTTT
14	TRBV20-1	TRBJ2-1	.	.	CSARAPIKSNEQFF	TGCAGTGCTAGAGCCCCCATCAAGTCCAATGAGCAGTTCTTC
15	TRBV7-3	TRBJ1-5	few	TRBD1	CASSLNGQGNQPQHF	TGTGCCAGCAGCTTAAATGGACAGGGTAATCAGCCCCAGCATTTT
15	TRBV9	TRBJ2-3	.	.	CASSVAVRLTDTQYF	TGTGCCAGCAGCGTAGCAGTCAGGCTCACAGATACGCAGTATTTT